A selection of T cell receptor beta chains follows, all from one sample in a study of cytomegalovirus exposure and HLA in healthy donors. Generated by immunoSEQ multiplex PCR, the TCRdb table keeps only in-frame clones and is missing some. This sample yields approximately 93,000 clones, of which 55% to 70% are seen a single time; roughly 5.5% belongs to the top ten. What was sequenced was PBMCs. These receptors originate from a boy younger than 18 in good health and CMV-seropositive. Each CDR3 is given with its conserved first and last residue. A D gene is named only where the DNA matches it firmly. Clone size is given for some rows only: seen once, a few or many times, or a class if the clone is expanded.

TRBJ2-7 | TRBD2 | NA | TRBV4-2 | CASSQEASGRAYEQYF | TGTGCCAGCAGCCAAGAGGCTAGCGGGAGGGCCTACGAGCAGTACTTC
TRBJ1-1 | NA | NA | TRBV30 | CAWSVRGGMWNTEAFF | TGTGCCTGGAGCGTACGCGGGGGAATGTGGAACACTGAAGCTTTCTTT
TRBJ1-2 | TRBD1 | NA | TRBV2 | CASSVLQGNGYTF | TGTGCCAGCAGTGTACTACAGGGGAATGGCTACACCTTC
TRBJ2-7 | NA | few | TRBV5-1 | CASSLQQGVAEQYF | TGCGCCAGCAGCTTGCAACAGGGAGTCGCCGAGCAGTACTTC
TRBJ1-4 | NA | few | TRBV15 | CATSRDRGFNEKLFF | TGTGCCACCAGCAGAGATCGAGGGTTCAATGAAAAACTGTTTTTT
TRBJ2-7 | TRBD1 | few | TRBV18 | CASRSGTGGYEQYF | TGTGCCAGCCGATCCGGGACAGGGGGCTACGAGCAGTACTTC
TRBJ2-2 | NA | NA | TRBV4-1 | CASSQPVGAQSGELFF | TGCGCCAGCAGCCAACCTGTAGGGGCTCAGTCCGGGGAGCTGTTTTTT
TRBJ2-1 | TRBD2 | few | TRBV7-2 | CASSSTSGRYLLDEQFF | TGTGCCAGCAGCTCAACTAGCGGGAGGTACCTATTGGATGAGCAGTTCTTC
TRBJ1-3 | NA | NA | TRBV30 | CAWSVPGYGNTIYF | TGTGCCTGGAGTGTACCGGGATATGGAAACACCATATATTTT
TRBJ1-1 | TRBD1 | NA | TRBV7-9 | CASRKTGGTEAFF | TGTGCCAGCAGAAAGACAGGGGGCACTGAAGCTTTCTTT
TRBJ1-3 | TRBD1 | NA | TRBV5-1 | CASSLGQGLDAGNTIYF | TGCGCCAGCAGCTTGGGACAGGGCTTAGATGCTGGAAACACCATATATTTT
TRBJ2-2 | TRBD2 | NA | TRBV5-1 | CASSLAQTSGKVGELFF | TGCGCCAGCAGCTTGGCCCAGACTAGCGGGAAAGTCGGGGAGCTGTTTTTT
TRBJ2-7 | NA | once | TRBV30 | CAWSVRGGGSYEQYF | TGTGCCTGGAGTGTACGGGGAGGAGGGTCCTACGAGCAGTACTTC
TRBJ2-1 | NA | NA | TRBV15 | CATSVSRDYNEQFF | TGTGCCACCAGCGTTAGCAGGGATTACAATGAGCAGTTCTTC
TRBJ1-2 | NA | NA | TRBV5-6 | CASSLGQGSTGYTF | TGTGCCAGCAGCTTGGGGCAGGGGAGTACTGGCTACACCTTC
TRBJ1-2 | NA | few | TRBV2 | CASIFEVGAGGYTF | TGTGCCAGCATCTTCGAGGTGGGGGCAGGGGGCTACACCTTC
TRBJ2-1 | NA | NA | TRBV5-1 | CASSLARPEDNEQFF | TGCGCCAGCAGCTTGGCCCGGCCAGAGGACAATGAGCAGTTCTTC
TRBJ2-1 | TRBD1 | few | TRBV7-9 | CSSSRGERGRVSEQFF | TGTTCCAGCAGCCGTGGGGAAAGGGGGCGCGTCTCTGAGCAGTTCTTC
TRBJ1-1 | TRBD1 | NA | TRBV6-5 | CASTGGALTEAFF | TGTGCCAGCACAGGGGGCGCGCTAACTGAAGCTTTCTTT
TRBJ2-3 | NA | NA | TRBV6-5 | CASSLSIQLNTQYF | TGTGCCAGCAGCCTCTCTATCCAATTGAATACGCAGTATTTT
TRBJ2-3 | NA | few | TRBV30 | CAWSLRDTQYF | TGTGCCTGGAGTCTCCGAGATACGCAGTATTTT
TRBJ1-2 | NA | NA | TRBV28 | CASSSPTWKGDFGYTF | TGTGCCAGCAGTTCTCCGACCTGGAAAGGGGATTTTGGCTACACCTTC
TRBJ1-2 | NA | NA | TRBV7-2 | CASSFQAGGGYTF | TGTGCCAGCAGCTTCCAGGCAGGAGGTGGCTACACCTTC
TRBJ1-5 | NA | few | TRBV5-6 | CASSWGGRAGQPQHF | TGTGCCAGCAGCTGGGGGGGCAGGGCTGGCCAGCCCCAGCATTTT
TRBJ2-3 | TRBD2 | few | TRBV5-4 | CAAGGEGRLAGFPAYF | TGTGCAGCTGGGGGAGAGGGGAGACTAGCGGGTTTCCCGGCGTATTTT
TRBJ1-1 | NA | few | TRBV6-5 | CASSYSLQVWEAFF | TGTGCCAGCAGTTACTCGTTACAGGTGTGGGAAGCTTTCTTT
TRBJ1-1 | NA | NA | TRBV5-4 | CASSLTGSTEAFF | TGTGCCAGCAGCTTGACAGGGTCAACTGAAGCTTTCTTT